A single sample is the source of the 9 T cell receptor beta chains below, sequenced in a study of T-cell memory formation after mild COVID-19. MiXCR, applied by TCRdb to the 5' RACE reads, yields one record per CDR3 protein. The data show some 68,000 distinct CDR3 sequences, with 16% seen just once and roughly a third held by the top ten. The sequencing sample was made of PBMCs or a T cell subset sorted from them (not recorded which). The receptors here all came from an adult woman who had mild COVID-19 (a few samples of this study predate the infection). Cell type and time point are not known.

For the CDR3, the DNA is TGCAGTGCTAGAGATCCACAGGGTAGAGATGAAAAACTGTTTTTT. Translating gives CSARDPQGRDEKLFF. The chain employs TRBV20-1 and TRBJ1-4; a possible D gene is TRBD1 (6 bases). The germline CDR1 and CDR2 sequences are DFQATT and SNEGSKA (reference sequence). The CDR3 is 15 residues long. Trimming shortened V by 0 bases and J by 6 bases, and 14 bases separated the two germline ends.

V gene TRBV7-9 combines with J gene TRBJ1-1; TRBD1 matches 7 bases. Germline-derived CDR1 and CDR2 are SEHNR and FQNEAQ (reference sequence). Trimming at V came to 1 base and at J to 0 bases, leaving 8 bases not matched to a gene. The CDR3 length is 17 residues. The CDR3 DNA reads TGTGCCAGCAGCTTAGATCCGGGACAGCCCATGAACACTGAAGCTTTCTTT. It encodes CASSLDPGQPMNTEAFF.

V is TRBV12-3 or TRBV12-4 and J is TRBJ2-3; weak D call: TRBD1 (5 bases). The V and J ends lost 3 bases and 2 bases respectively, with 9 bases between them. CDR3 length: 14 amino acids. CDR3 DNA: TGTGCCAGCAGTTTCTGGACAAACACAGATACGCAGTATTTT. This codes for CASSFWTNTDTQYF.

V gene TRBV7-9 combines with J gene TRBJ2-3, with D uncertain. V was trimmed by 1 base and J by 2 bases, leaving 10 bases between them. Germline-derived CDR1 and CDR2 are SEHNR and FQNEAQ (reference sequence). The length of the CDR3 is 15 residues. CDR3 DNA: TGTGCCAGCAGCTTAGGAGTGTCGGTCACAGATACGCAGTATTTT. This gives the protein CASSLGVSVTDTQYF.

This clonotype occurred a few times. V and J are TRBV6-5 and TRBJ2-1; D remains unclear. CDR3 size: 12 residues. The ends were cut back, 6 bases at V and 10 bases at J, with 13 bases in the middle. CDR1 and CDR2 from the germline V gene are MNHEY and SVGAGI. The CDR3 region is CASRAYNEEQFF. CDR3 sequence (DNA): TGTGCCAGCAGGGCCTACAATGAAGAGCAGTTCTTC.

This chain uses TRBV7-2 with TRBJ1-5; possibly TRBD1 for D (5 bases). The V end was cut by 1 base, the J end by 11 bases, with 24 bases between. Germline lookup yields CDR1 SGHTA and CDR2 FQGNSA. The CDR3 spans 17 residues. CDR3 DNA sequence: TGTGCCAGCAGCTTAGGCTTCCCGGGGCCTATATCCCAGTCCCAGCATTTT. It is translated as CASSLGFPGPISQSQHF.

V and J are TRBV11-2 and TRBJ2-7; D is uncertain. Germline CDR1 SGHAT, CDR2 FQNNGV. The CDR3 runs to 14 residues. The germline V and J ends were trimmed by 5 bases and 3 bases, with 14 bases remaining between them. The CDR3 DNA reads TGTGCCAGCAGCCTCAGTGGCGGAAACTACGAGCAGTACTTC. Encoded protein: CASSLSGGNYEQYF.

This clonotype was picked up a small number of times. J is TRBJ2-1 and V is TRBV7-9, with TRBD2 matching over 13 bases. After removal of 5 bases from V and 7 bases from J, the junction contained 5 bases not matched to a gene. The V gene's germline CDR1 is SEHNR and CDR2 FQNEAQ (reference sequence). The CDR3 runs to 15 residues. The CDR3: CASSLTSGRSNEQFF. CDR3 in DNA: TGTGCCAGCAGCCTGACTAGCGGGAGGAGTAATGAGCAGTTCTTC.

This chain joins TRBV7-7 and TRBJ2-7; a weak D match, TRBD1 (6 bases). Germline CDR1 reads SSHAT; CDR2 reads FNYEAQ (reference sequence). V lost 0 bases and J lost 5, with 8 bases in between. The CDR3 loop spans 13 amino acids. CDR3 nucleotide sequence: TGTGCCAGCAGCTTAGCCCAGGGGAACGAGCAGTACTTC. As protein: CASSLAQGNEQYF.